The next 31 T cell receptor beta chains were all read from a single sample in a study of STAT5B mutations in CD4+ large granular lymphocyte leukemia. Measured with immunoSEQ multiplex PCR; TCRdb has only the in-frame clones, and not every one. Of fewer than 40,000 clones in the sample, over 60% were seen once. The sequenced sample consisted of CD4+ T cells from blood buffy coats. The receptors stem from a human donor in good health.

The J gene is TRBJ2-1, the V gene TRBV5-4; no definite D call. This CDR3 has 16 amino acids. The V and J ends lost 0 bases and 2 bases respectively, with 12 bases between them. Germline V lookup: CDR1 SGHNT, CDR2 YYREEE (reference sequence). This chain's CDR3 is CASSLDPQAAYNEQFF. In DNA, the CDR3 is TGTGCCAGCAGCTTGGATCCGCAAGCCGCCTACAATGAGCAGTTCTTC.

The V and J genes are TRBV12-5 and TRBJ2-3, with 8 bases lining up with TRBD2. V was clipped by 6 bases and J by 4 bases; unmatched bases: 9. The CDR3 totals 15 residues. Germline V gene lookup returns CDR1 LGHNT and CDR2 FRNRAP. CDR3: CASGQGLAEADTQYF. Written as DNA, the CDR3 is TGTGCTAGTGGACAAGGACTAGCAGAAGCAGATACGCAGTATTTT.

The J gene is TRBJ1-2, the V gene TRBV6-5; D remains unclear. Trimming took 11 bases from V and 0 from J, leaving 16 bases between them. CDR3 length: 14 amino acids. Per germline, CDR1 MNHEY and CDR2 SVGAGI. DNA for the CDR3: TGTGCCGCCTTGGACGGGGAATCTAACTATGGCTACACCTTC. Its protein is CAALDGESNYGYTF.

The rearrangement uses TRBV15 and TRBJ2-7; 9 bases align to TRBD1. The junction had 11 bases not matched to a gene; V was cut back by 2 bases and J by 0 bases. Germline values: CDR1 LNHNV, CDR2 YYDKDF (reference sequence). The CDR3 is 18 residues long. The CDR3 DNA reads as TGTGCCACCAGCAGATCCCTTCCGGGACAGGGATCCTCCTACGAGCAGTACTTC. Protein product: CATSRSLPGQGSSYEQYF. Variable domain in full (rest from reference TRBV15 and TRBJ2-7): DAMVIQNPRYQVTQFGKPVTLSCSQTLNHNVMYWYQQKSSQAPKLLFHYYDKDFNNEADTPDNFQSRRPNTSFCFLDIRSPGLGDTAMYLCATSRSLPGQGSSYEQYFGPGTRLTVT.

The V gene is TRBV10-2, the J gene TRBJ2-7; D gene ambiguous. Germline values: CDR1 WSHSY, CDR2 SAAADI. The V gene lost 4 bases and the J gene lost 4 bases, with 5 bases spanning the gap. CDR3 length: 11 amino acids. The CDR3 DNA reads TGCGCCAGCAGTGGCCCGTACGAGCAGTACTTC. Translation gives CASSGPYEQYF.

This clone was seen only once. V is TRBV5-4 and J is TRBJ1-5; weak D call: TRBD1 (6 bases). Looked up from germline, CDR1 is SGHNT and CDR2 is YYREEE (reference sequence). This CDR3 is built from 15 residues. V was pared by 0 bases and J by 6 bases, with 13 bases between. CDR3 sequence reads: CASSLDGGGGQPQHF. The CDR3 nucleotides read TGTGCCAGCAGCTTGGATGGGGGCGGAGGTCAGCCCCAGCATTTT.

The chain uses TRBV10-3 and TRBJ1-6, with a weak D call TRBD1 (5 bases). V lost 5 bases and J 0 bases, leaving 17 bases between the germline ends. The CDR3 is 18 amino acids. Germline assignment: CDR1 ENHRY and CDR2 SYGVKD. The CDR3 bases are TGTGCCATCAGTACCCGGGACGGTTCCAGCTCCTATAATTCACCCCTCCACTTT. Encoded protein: CAISTRDGSSSYNSPLHF.

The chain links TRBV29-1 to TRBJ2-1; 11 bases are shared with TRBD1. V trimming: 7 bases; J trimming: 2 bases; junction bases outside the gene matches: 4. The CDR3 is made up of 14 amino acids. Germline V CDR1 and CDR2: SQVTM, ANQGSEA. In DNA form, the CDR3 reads TGCAGCGGCATGGGACAGGGGGCCTACAATGAGCAGTTCTTC. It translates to CSGMGQGAYNEQFF.

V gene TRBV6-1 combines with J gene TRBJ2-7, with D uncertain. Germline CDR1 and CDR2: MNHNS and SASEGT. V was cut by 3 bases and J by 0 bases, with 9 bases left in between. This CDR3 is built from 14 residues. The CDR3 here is CASSDPPSSYEQYF. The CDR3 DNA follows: TGTGCCAGCAGTGACCCCCCGAGCTCCTACGAGCAGTACTTC.

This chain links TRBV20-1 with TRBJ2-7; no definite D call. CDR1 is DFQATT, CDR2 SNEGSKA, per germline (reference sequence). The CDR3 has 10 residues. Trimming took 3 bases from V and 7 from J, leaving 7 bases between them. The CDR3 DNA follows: TGCAGTGCTAGCATTAGGGAGCAGTACTTC. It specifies CSASIREQYF.

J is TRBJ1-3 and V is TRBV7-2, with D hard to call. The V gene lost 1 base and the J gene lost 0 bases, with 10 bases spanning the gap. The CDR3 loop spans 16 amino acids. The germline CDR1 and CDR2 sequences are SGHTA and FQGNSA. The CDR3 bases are TGTGCCAGCAGCTTAGAGGTAGAGAGCTCTGGAAACACCATATATTTT. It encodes CASSLEVESSGNTIYF.

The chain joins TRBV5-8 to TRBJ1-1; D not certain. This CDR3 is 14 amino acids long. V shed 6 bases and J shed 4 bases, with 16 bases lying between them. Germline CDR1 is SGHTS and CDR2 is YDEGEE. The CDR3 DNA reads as TGTGCCAGCACCATTGGGCTTGCTCTCACTGAAGCTTTCTTT. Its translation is CASTIGLALTEAFF.

CDR3 loop: CATRSGMNTEAFF. The CDR3 DNA sequence: TGTGCCACCAGGAGCGGGATGAACACTGAAGCTTTCTTT. This chain joins TRBV15 and TRBJ1-1; D is ambiguous. V lost 6 bases to trimming and J lost 0 bases, with 8 bases between them. The germline gives CDR1 LNHNV, CDR2 YYDKDF (reference sequence). The CDR3 covers 13 residues.

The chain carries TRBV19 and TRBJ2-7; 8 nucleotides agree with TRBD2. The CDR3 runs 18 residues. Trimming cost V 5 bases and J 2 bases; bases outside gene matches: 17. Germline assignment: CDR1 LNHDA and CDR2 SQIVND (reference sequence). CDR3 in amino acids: CASSPTRGGTGRTYEQYF. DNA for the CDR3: TGTGCCAGTAGTCCTACTCGGGGGGGGACCGGCCGTACCTACGAGCAGTACTTC.

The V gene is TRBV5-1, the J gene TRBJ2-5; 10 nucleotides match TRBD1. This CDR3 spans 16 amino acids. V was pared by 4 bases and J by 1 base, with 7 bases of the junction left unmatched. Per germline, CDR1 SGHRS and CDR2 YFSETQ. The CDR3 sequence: CASSGRDRGLQETQYF. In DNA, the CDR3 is TGCGCCAGCAGCGGCCGGGACAGGGGCCTCCAAGAGACCCAGTACTTC.

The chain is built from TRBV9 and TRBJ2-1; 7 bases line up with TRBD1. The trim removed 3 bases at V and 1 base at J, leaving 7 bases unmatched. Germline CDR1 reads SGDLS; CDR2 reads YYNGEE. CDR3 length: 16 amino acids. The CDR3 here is CASSEIGTASYNEQFF. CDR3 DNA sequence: TGTGCCAGCAGCGAAATAGGGACAGCTTCCTACAATGAGCAGTTCTTC.

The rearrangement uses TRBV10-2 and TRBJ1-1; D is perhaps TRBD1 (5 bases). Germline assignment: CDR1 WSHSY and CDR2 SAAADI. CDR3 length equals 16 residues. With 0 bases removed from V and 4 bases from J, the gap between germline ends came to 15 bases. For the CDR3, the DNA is TGCGCCAGCAGTGAGTCGGGGGTGGGGCTGGGCACTGAAGCTTTCTTT. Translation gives CASSESGVGLGTEAFF.

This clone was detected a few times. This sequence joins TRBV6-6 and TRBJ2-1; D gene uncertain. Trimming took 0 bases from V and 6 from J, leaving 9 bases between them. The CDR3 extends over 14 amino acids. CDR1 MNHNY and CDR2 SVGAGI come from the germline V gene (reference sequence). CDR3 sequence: CASSYSAVINEQFF. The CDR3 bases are TGTGCCAGCAGTTACTCAGCAGTGATCAATGAGCAGTTCTTC.

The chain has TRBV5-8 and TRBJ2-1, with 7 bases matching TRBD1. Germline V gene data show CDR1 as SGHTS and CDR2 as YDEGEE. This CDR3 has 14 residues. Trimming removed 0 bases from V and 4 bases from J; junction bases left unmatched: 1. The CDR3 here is CASSLDRGYNEQFF. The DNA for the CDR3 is TGTGCCAGCAGCTTGGACAGGGGATACAATGAGCAGTTCTTC.

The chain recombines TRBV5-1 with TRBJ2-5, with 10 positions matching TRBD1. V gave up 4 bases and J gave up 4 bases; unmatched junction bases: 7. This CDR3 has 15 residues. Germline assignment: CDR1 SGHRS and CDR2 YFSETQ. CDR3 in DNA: TGCGCCAGCAGCAGAAGACAGGGGGCGCGAGAGACCCAGTACTTC. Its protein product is CASSRRQGARETQYF.

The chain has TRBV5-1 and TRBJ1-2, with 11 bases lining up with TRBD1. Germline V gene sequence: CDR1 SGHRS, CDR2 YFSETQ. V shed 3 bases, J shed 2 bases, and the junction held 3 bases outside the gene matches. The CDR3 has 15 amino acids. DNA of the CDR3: TGCGCCAGCAGCTGGGGGGACAGGGGGAACTATGGCTACACCTTC. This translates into CASSWGDRGNYGYTF.

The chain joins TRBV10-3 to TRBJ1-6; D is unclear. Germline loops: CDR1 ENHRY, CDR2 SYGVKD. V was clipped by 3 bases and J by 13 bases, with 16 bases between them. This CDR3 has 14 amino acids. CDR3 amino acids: CAISDPVGSSPLHF. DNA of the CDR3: TGTGCCATCAGTGACCCCGTGGGGTCTAGCCCCCTCCACTTT.

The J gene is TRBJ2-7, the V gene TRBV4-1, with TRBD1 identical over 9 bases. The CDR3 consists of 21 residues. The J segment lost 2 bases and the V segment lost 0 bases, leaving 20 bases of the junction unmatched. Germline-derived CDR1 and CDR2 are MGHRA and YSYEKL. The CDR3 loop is CASSQEGPGQGLLRATYEQYF. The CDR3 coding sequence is TGCGCCAGCAGCCAAGAAGGGCCCGGACAGGGGCTGCTCCGCGCTACCTACGAGCAGTACTTC.

The CDR3 DNA is TGTGCCAGCAGTCTCCACCAGAACACTGAAGCTTTCTTT. Translated, it gives CASSLHQNTEAFF. The rearrangement uses TRBV7-7 and TRBJ1-1; no clear D gene. CDR3 length: 13 amino acids. Germline V gene sequence: CDR1 SSHAT, CDR2 FNYEAQ (reference sequence). V was shortened by 6 bases and J by 1 base, with 9 bases between the two germline ends.

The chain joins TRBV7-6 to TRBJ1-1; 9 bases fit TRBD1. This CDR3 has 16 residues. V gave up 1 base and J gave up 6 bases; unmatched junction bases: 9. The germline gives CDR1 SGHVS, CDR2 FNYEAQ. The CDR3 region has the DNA TGTGCCAGCAGCTTAGATCCGGGACAGGGCCCAGCTGAAGCTTTCTTT. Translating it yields CASSLDPGQGPAEAFF.

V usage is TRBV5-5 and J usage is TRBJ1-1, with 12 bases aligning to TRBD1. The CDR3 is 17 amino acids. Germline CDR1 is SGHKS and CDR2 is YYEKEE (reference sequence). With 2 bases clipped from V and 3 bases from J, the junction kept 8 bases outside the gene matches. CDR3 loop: CASSFRGTGGRYTEAFF. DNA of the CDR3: TGTGCCAGCAGCTTCCGTGGGACAGGGGGCAGGTACACTGAAGCTTTCTTT.

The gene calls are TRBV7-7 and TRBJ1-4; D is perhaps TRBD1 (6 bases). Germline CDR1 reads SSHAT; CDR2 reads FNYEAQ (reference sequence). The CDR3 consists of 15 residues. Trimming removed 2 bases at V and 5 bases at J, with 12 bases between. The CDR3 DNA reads TGTGCCAGCAGCTTACTAACAGGGCCCAATGAAAAACTGTTTTTT. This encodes CASSLLTGPNEKLFF.

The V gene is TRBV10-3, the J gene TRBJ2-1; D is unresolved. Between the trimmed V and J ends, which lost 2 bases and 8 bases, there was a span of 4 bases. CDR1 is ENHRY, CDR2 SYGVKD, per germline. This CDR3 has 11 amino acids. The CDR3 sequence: CAISERDEQFF. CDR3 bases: TGTGCCATCAGTGAGCGCGATGAGCAGTTCTTC.

CDR3 DNA: TGTGCCAGCAGCTACAAGACAGGGGCAAATCCCTATGGCTACACCTTC. It translates to CASSYKTGANPYGYTF. The chain joins TRBV11-2 to TRBJ1-2, with 8 nucleotides matching TRBD1. This CDR3 has 16 amino acids. Losses at the gene ends were 4 bases for V and 4 bases for J; bases not matched to a gene: 11. CDR1 SGHAT and CDR2 FQNNGV come from the germline V gene.

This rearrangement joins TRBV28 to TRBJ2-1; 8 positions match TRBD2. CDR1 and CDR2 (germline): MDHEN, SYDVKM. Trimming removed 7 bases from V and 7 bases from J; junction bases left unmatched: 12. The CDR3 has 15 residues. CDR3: CASMGVGGGWNEQFF. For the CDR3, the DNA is TGTGCCAGCATGGGGGTCGGGGGGGGATGGAATGAGCAGTTCTTC.

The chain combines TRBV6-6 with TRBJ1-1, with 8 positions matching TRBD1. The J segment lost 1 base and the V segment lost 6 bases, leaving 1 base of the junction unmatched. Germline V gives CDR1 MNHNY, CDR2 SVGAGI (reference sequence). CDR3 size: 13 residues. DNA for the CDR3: TGTGCCAGCAGCGACAGGGGGAACACTGAAGCTTTCTTT. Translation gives CASSDRGNTEAFF.